The clone carrying this T cell receptor beta chain was seen a handful of times. Its antigen is unidentified. This entry comes from a study of response to subunit inactivated influenza vaccine. Findings and limits, study-wide: After each seasonal influenza vaccination, few new T cells are recruited, the authors suggested.

TCRdb processed the RT-PCR reads anew with MiXCR; each CDR3 protein has one entry. The table shows roughly 500,000 distinct CDR3 sequences, with approximately 15% occurring only once. There are 12 residues in the CDR3. Per the germline V gene, CDR1 is SGHTA and CDR2 is FQGNSA. V lost 2 bases and J 13 bases, leaving 12 bases between the germline ends. V gene TRBV7-2 combines with J gene TRBJ2-1; D is possibly TRBD2 (6 bases). Here the sequenced sample was CD4+ T cells sorted from PBMCs, taken approximately 25 months after vaccination. The sequence came from a man between 50 and 69 years old who received an inactivated influenza vaccine. DNA for the CDR3: TGTGCCAGCAGCTTATTAGGTACTAGCCAGTTCTTC. Amino acid sequence: CASSLLGTSQFF.